Listed here is a single TCR beta chain. Its specificity is not known. The CDR3 is 13 residues long. The germline gives CDR1 SNHLY, CDR2 FYNNEI. Trimming stripped 6 bases from V and 5 bases from J, with 14 bases between. The data derive from a study of T cell repertoires and HLA-DP antigens. For the study at large: A couple of male donors and one female donor spanned ages 18-to-29 through 60-to-69.

Amplification used primers for 54 TRBV and 13 TRBJ segments. Sequencing was performed with immunoSEQ multiplex PCR; in TCRdb, only in-frame clones are kept and a portion is missing. The sample carries some 110,000 clones, roughly 92% recorded once. The genes are TRBV2 and TRBJ2-7; TRBD2 might be the D (5 bases). Sequenced sample: CD4+ T cells from PBMCs. This sequence originates from a woman under 30 in good health and CMV-seronegative. CDR3 protein: CASRAAERNEQYF. In DNA form, the CDR3 reads TGTGCCAGCAGGGCGGCCGAGCGGAACGAGCAGTACTTC.